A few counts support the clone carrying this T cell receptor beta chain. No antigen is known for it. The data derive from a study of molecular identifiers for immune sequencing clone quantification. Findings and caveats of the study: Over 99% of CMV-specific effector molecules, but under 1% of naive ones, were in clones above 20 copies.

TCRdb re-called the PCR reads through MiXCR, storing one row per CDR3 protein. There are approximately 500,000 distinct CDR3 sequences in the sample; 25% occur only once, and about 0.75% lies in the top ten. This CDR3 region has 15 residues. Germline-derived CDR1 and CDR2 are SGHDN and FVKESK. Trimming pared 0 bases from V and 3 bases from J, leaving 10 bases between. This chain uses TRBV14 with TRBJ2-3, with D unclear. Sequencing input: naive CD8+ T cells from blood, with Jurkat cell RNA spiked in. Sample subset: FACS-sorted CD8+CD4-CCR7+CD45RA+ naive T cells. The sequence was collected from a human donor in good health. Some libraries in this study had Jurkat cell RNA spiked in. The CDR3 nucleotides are TGTGCCAGCAGCCAAGAAAGGGCTTGGACAGATACGCAGTATTTT. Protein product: CASSQERAWTDTQYF.